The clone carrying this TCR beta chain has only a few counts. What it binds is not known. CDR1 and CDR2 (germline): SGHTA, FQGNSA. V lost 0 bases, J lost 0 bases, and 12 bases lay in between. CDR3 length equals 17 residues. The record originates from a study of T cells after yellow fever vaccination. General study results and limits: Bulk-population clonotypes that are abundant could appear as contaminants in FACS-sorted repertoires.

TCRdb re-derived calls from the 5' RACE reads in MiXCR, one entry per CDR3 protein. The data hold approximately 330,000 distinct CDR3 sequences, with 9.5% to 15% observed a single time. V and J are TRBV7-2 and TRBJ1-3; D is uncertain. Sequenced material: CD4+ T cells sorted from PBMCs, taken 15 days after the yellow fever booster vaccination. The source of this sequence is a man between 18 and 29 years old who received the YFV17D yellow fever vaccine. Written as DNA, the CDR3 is TGTGCCAGCAGCTTAGCGCCAGCGCGGGTCTCTGGAAACACCATATATTTT. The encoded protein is CASSLAPARVSGNTIYF.